This T cell receptor beta chain was captured in a study of blood T cell repertoires in COVID-19. Original analysis: By means of reference gene primer amplification, nucleated cell counts were estimated. The assay was immunoSEQ multiplex PCR, and TCRdb's table has in-frame clones only and misses some. The DNA gave D and trimming, while V, J and clone size come from that table. The table includes 200,000 to 250,000 clones, 75% to 85% detected once. This receptor was identified in a woman older than 75 with COVID-19, enrolled during active disease. The specimen sequenced was peripheral blood.

The DNA of the CDR3 is TGTGCCAGCAGTCGACAGTCCTATGGCTACACCTTC. This gives the protein CASSRQSYGYTF. The rearrangement links TRBV2 to TRBJ1-2, with D possibly matching TRBD1 (5 bases). Trimming took 5 bases from V and 4 from J, leaving 8 bases between them. The germline V gene has CDR1 SNHLY and CDR2 FYNNEI. The CDR3 contains 12 residues.